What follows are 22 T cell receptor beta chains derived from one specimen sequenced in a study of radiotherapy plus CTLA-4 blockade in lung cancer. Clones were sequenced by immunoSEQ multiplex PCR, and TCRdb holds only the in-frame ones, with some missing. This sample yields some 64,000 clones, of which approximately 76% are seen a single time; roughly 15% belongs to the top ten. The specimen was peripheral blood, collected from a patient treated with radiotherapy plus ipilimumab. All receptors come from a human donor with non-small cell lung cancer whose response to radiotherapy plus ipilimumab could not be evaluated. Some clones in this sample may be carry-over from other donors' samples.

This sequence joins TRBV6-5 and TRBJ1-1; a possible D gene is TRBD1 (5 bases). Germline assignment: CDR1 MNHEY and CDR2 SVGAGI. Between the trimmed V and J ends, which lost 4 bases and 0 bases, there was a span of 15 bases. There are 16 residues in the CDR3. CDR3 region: CASSLSGARVNTEAFF. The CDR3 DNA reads TGTGCCAGCAGTTTAAGCGGGGCCAGGGTGAACACTGAAGCTTTCTTT.

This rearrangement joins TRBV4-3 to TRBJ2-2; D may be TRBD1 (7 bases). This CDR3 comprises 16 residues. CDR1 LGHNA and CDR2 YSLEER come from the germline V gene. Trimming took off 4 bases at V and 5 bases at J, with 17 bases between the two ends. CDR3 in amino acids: CASSREGAGGTGELFF. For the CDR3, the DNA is TGCGCCAGCAGCCGAGAGGGGGCAGGGGGGACCGGGGAGCTGTTTTTT.

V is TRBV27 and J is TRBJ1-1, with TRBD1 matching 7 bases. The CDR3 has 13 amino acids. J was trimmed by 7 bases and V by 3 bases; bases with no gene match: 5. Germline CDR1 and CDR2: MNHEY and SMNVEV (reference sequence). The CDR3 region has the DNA TGTGCCAGCAGTTTTTGGGACAGCGTTGAAGCTTTCTTT. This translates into CASSFWDSVEAFF.

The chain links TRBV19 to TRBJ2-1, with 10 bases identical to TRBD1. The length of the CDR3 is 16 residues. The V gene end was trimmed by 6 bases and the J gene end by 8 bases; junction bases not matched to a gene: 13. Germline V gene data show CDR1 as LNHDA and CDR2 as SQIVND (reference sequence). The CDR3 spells CASRGPPGQGRDEQFF. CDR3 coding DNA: TGTGCCAGTAGGGGGCCACCGGGACAGGGGAGGGATGAGCAGTTCTTC.

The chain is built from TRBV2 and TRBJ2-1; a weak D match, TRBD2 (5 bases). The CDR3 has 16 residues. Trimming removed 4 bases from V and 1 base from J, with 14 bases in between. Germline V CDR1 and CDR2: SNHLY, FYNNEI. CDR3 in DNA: TGTGCCAGCAGTGCCCCCCTCGGGGATTCCTACAATGAGCAGTTCTTC. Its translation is CASSAPLGDSYNEQFF.

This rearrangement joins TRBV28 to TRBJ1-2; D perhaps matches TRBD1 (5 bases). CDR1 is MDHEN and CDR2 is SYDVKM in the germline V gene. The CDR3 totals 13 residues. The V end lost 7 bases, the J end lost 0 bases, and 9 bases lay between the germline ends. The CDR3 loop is CASKPGSNYGYTF. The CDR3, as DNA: TGTGCCAGCAAACCAGGGTCTAACTATGGCTACACCTTC.

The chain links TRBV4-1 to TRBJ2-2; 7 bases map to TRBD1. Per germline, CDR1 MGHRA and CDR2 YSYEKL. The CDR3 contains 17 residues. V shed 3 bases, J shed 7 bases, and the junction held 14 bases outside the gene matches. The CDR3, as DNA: TGCGCCAGCAGCCAGGGTTCACAGGGGATTATGGGCGGGGAGCTGTTTTTT. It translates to CASSQGSQGIMGGELFF.

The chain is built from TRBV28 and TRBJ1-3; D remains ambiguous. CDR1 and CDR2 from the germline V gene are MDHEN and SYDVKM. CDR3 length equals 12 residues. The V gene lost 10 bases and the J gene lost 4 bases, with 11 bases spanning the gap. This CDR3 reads CAITSRGNTIYF. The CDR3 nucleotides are TGTGCCATTACATCTAGGGGAAACACCATATATTTT.

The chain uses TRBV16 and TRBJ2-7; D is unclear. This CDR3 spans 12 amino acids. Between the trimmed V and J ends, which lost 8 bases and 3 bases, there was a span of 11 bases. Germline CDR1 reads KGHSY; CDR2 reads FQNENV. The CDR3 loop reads CASGPGYYEQYF. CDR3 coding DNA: TGTGCCAGCGGTCCAGGTTACTACGAGCAGTACTTC.

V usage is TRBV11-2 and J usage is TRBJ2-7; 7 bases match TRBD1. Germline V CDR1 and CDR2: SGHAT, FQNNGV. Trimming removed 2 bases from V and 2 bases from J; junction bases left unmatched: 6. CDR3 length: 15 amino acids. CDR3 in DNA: TGTGCCAGCAGCTTAACCCCCCAGGGGGCCTACGAGCAGTACTTC. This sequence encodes CASSLTPQGAYEQYF.

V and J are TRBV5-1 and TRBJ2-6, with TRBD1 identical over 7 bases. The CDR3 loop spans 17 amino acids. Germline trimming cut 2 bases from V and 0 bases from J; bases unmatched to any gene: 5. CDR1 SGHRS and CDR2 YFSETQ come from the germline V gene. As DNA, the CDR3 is TGCGCCAGCAGCTTCGTACAGGGGACCTCTGGGGCCAACGTCCTGACTTTC. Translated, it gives CASSFVQGTSGANVLTF.

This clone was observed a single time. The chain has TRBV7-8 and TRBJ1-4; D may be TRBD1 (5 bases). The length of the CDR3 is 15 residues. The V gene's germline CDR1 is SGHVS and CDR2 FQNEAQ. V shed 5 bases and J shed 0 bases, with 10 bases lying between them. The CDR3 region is CASSVQQATNEKLFF. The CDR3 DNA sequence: TGTGCCAGCAGCGTCCAACAGGCAACTAATGAAAAACTGTTTTTT.

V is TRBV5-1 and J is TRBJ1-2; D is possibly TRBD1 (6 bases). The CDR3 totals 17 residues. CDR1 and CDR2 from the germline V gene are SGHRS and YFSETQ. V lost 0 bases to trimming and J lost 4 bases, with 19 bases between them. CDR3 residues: CASSLGTPQGLGYGYTF. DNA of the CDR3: TGCGCCAGCAGCTTGGGAACCCCACAGGGTTTAGGCTATGGCTACACCTTC.

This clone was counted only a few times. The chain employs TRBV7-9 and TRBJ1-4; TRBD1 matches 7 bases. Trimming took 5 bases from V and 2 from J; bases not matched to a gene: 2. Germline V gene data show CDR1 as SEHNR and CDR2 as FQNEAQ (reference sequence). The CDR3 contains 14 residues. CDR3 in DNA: TGTGCCAGCAGCGAACAGGGGACTAATGAAAAACTGTTTTTT. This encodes CASSEQGTNEKLFF.

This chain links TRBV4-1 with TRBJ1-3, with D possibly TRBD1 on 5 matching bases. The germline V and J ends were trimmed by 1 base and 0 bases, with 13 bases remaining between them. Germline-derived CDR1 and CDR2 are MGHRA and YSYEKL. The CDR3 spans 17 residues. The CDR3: CASSQGVGALSGNTIYF. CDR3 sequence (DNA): TGCGCCAGCAGCCAAGGGGTAGGGGCTCTCTCTGGAAACACCATATATTTT.

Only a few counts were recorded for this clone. The CDR3 DNA is TGTGCCAGCAGTTATTACCTAGCAGGCACCGGGGAGCTGTTTTTT. Encoded protein: CASSYYLAGTGELFF. The V gene is TRBV6-5, the J gene TRBJ2-2; tentative D call: TRBD2 (5 bases). This CDR3 is built from 15 residues. Trimming shortened V by 3 bases and J by 4 bases, and 12 bases separated the two germline ends. CDR1 and CDR2 from the germline V gene are MNHEY and SVGAGI.

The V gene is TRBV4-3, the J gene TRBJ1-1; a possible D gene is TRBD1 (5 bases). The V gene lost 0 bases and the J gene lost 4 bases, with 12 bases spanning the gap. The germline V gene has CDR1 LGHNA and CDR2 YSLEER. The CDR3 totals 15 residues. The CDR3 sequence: CASSQEPGRGTEAFF. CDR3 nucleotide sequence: TGCGCCAGCAGCCAAGAACCAGGGAGGGGCACTGAAGCTTTCTTT.

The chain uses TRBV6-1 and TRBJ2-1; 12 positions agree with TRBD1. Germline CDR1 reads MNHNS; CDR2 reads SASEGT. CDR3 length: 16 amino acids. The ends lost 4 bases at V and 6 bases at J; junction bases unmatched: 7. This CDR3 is CASSGLPGQGANEQFF. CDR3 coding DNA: TGTGCCAGCAGTGGGCTGCCGGGACAGGGGGCCAATGAGCAGTTCTTC.

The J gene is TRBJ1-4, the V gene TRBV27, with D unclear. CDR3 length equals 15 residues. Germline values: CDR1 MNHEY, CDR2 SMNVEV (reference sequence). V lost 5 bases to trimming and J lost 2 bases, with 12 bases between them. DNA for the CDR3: TGTGCCAGCAGTCTTGGACGAGGGACTAATGAAAAACTGTTTTTT. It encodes CASSLGRGTNEKLFF.

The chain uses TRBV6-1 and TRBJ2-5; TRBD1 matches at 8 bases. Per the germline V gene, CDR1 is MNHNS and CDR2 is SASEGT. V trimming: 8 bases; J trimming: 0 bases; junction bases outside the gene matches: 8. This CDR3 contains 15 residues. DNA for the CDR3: TGTGCCAGCGGGGCCAGGGGGCGACACCAAGAGACCCAGTACTTC. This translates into CASGARGRHQETQYF.

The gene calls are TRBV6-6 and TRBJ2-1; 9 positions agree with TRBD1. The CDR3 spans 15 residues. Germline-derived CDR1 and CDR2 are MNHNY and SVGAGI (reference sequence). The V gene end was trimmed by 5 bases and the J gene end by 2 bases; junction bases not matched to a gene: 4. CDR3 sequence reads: CASSGGQGAYNEQFF. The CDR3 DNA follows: TGTGCCAGCAGTGGGGGACAGGGTGCCTACAATGAGCAGTTCTTC.

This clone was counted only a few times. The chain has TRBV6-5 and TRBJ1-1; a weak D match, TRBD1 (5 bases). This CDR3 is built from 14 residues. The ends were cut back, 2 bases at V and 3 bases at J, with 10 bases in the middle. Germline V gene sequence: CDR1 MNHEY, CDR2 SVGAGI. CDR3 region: CASSYTPGDTEAFF. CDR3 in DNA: TGTGCCAGCAGTTACACCCCGGGGGACACTGAAGCTTTCTTT.